The rows below give T cell receptor beta chains drawn from one sample of a study of blood T cells in healthy people across ages. TCRdb re-called the 5' RACE reads through MiXCR, storing one row per CDR3 protein. Of 730,000 or so distinct CDR3 sequences in the sample, 40% to 45% were seen once. The sequencing input was blood. The source is a man of 80 years or more in good health. The conserved cysteine and the conserved F or W are not part of the CDR3 here. A D gene is named only where the DNA matches it firmly.

V,D,CDR3
TRBV20-1,-,SAVGSQETQY
TRBV3-1,TRBD1,ASSPTGATDTQY
TRBV9,-,ASSPPRARGSEAF
TRBV5-4,TRBD1,ASSGGTGGFHSYT
TRBV28,TRBD2,ASRGTSGSWELF
TRBV5-4,-,ASSLGQRAGGYT
TRBV6-2/TRBV6-3,-,ASGKTGNGNEQF
TRBV5-6,-,ASSRGSIYKSPLH
TRBV12-3/TRBV12-4,-,ASSLSTSSEAF
TRBV4-2,TRBD2,ASSQDGTSGGTDTQY
TRBV5-1,TRBD1,ASSLVTGDLQKAFPLH
TRBV7-9,-,ASKMAYSSYEQY
TRBV2,-,ASSERQAGYNSPLH
TRBV6-2/TRBV6-3,-,ASSYSGGSEAF
TRBV28,-,ASRQTELNTEAF
TRBV29-1,TRBD1,SVGGQGVLSGANVQT
TRBV25-1,-,ASSEWSGSNTGELF
TRBV7-2,TRBD2,ASSKAAGGYNEQF
TRBV12-3/TRBV12-4,-,ASSLGTLDTQY
TRBV12-3/TRBV12-4,TRBD2,ASSLTSGGGEQY
TRBV21-1,-,ASSSHHTTDRALSYEQY
TRBV10-1,-,ASSDGSRQF
TRBV12-3/TRBV12-4,TRBD1,ASSLRGQGKNIQY
TRBV7-2,TRBD2,ASSIHSGGFYNEQY
TRBV24-1,-,ATSDGARSYNEQF
TRBV27,-,ASSLLAGNEQY
TRBV10-2,TRBD1,ASSETGTGKSQY
TRBV3-1,TRBD1,ASRQDAGGGEQY
TRBV20-1,TRBD1,SATDREGVTQY
TRBV7-2,-,ASSLSLREQF
TRBV4-3,-,ASSQDWSTVQDTQY
TRBV27,TRBD2,ASSSSLGGGSNEQF
TRBV6-5,TRBD2,ASSLAGGPIGELF
TRBV5-1,-,ASSLLSGWNAGELF
TRBV4-2,-,ASSQAMAGEKQY
TRBV12-3/TRBV12-4,-,ASSLRALQETQF
TRBV30,-,AWRGQGNEKLF
TRBV6-2/TRBV6-3,TRBD1,ASSYRDRVPYNEQF
TRBV27,-,ASSGQTASTDTQY
TRBV28,-,ASSLELGGSKNIQY